This TCR beta chain was identified during a study of beta chain features in type 1 diabetes. Regarding the study as a whole: Whether HLA type affects TCRB rearrangement stayed undetermined in the present work. Researchers report that Type 1 diabetes patients had moderately but significantly shorter TCRB CDR3s across all four CD4+ subsets.

Concerning this clone itself: What it binds is not known.

Since all of the isolated RNA was reverse transcribed, expressed TCRB transcripts were what got sequenced. The table came from immunoSEQ multiplex PCR; TCRdb's copy has only in-frame clones and leaves some out. Of 500,000 to 850,000 clones listed, 11% to 15% were seen once; the top ten hold 0.035% to 0.04%. Trimming took 4 bases from V and 3 from J; bases not matched to a gene: 5. Germline lookup yields CDR1 SEHNR and CDR2 FQNEAQ (reference sequence). The CDR3 sequence is 15 residues long. The TCR originated in a man younger than 35 with type 1 diabetes. This chain connects TRBV7-9 to TRBJ2-2; 7 positions match TRBD2. Sequenced sample: naive CD4+ T cells from blood. The CDR3 DNA is TGTGCCAGCAGCTCTCGGGGGGTCGACACCGGGGAGCTGTTTTTT. Translated: CASSSRGVDTGELFF.